Listed here are 30 T cell receptor beta chains from one sample, sequenced in a study of monozygotic twins with cystic fibrosis. Only in-frame clones appear in the TCRdb table, and some are missing; sequencing was by immunoSEQ multiplex PCR. The data hold roughly 28,000 clones, with around 85% observed a single time. Sequencing used blood. The receptors come from a girl aged 2-10 years with cystic fibrosis.

V usage is TRBV19 and J usage is TRBJ2-2, with D possibly being TRBD1 (6 bases). The germline V gene encodes CDR1 LNHDA and CDR2 SQIVND (reference sequence). The V end lost 6 bases, the J end lost 3 bases, and 17 bases lay between the germline ends. The CDR3 is 16 residues long. CDR3: CASSIRGQPHTGELFF. The DNA for the CDR3 is TGTGCCAGTAGCATTCGTGGACAGCCCCACACCGGGGAGCTGTTTTTT.

The V and J genes are TRBV29-1 and TRBJ2-7; 8 bases map to TRBD1. This CDR3 contains 14 residues. The germline V gene has CDR1 SQVTM and CDR2 ANQGSEA. J lost 4 bases, V lost 4 bases, and 9 bases had no gene match. The CDR3 region has the DNA TGCAGCGTTGTCCCCCGGGACAGGATGTACGAGCAGTACTTC. It codes for CSVVPRDRMYEQYF.

A few counts support this clone. The chain couples TRBV9 to TRBJ1-1, with D hard to call. This CDR3 region has 11 residues. The germline CDR1 and CDR2 sequences are SGDLS and YYNGEE. Trimming took 7 bases from V and 11 from J, leaving 15 bases between them. CDR3 in DNA: TGTGCCAGCGGGCGAGCTGGGTGGGCTTTCTTT. It codes for CASGRAGWAFF.

The chain has TRBV5-1 and TRBJ2-1; 7 bases map to TRBD2. Trimming at V came to 0 bases and at J to 8 bases, leaving 8 bases not matched to a gene. The CDR3 has 15 amino acids. Germline V gene data show CDR1 as SGHRS and CDR2 as YFSETQ. DNA for the CDR3: TGCGCCAGCAGCTTGGGCGGGAGCATCTTGCATGAGCAGTTCTTC. Translating gives CASSLGGSILHEQFF.

J is TRBJ1-1 and V is TRBV4-1, with TRBD1 as a possible D gene (5 bases). V was clipped by 2 bases and J by 3 bases, with 13 bases between them. Per the germline V gene, CDR1 is MGHRA and CDR2 is YSYEKL. The CDR3 has 15 amino acids. CDR3 DNA sequence: TGCGCCAGCAGCCAACCTGGACATACCCACACTGAAGCTTTCTTT. Translating it yields CASSQPGHTHTEAFF.

The V and J genes are TRBV30 and TRBJ2-1; D is uncertain. The V gene's germline CDR1 is GTSNPN and CDR2 SVGIG (reference sequence). The CDR3 length is 11 residues. V was clipped by 3 bases and J by 14 bases, with 14 bases between them. CDR3 in DNA: TGTGCCTGGAGATCCGGGCCTTCGGAGTTCTTC. This sequence encodes CAWRSGPSEFF.

A remark on this clone: Its ends do not fully match the called genes, so a read error is possible. The chain has TRBV30 and TRBJ2-7, with D perhaps matching TRBD1 or TRBD2 (5 bases each). This CDR3 region has 13 residues. Germline V gives CDR1 GTSNPN, CDR2 SVGIG (reference sequence). CDR3 sequence: CAWSAGRPNFLGF. The CDR3 DNA reads TGTGCCTGGAGTGCGGGACGCCCTAATTTCTTGGGGTTC.

The chain has TRBV6-5 and TRBJ2-5; D tentatively fits TRBD1 or TRBD2 (5 bases each). The CDR3 sequence is 15 residues long. Germline CDR1 reads MNHEY; CDR2 reads SVGAGI. V was cut by 2 bases and J by 3 bases, with 13 bases left in between. The CDR3 DNA reads as TGTGCCAGCAGTTACCTTAAGGGGACGGAAGAGACCCAGTACTTC. It translates to CASSYLKGTEETQYF.

The chain recombines TRBV5-6 with TRBJ1-3; 7 positions match TRBD1. Unmatched junction bases numbered 7, after V lost 4 bases and J lost 0 bases. Germline lookup yields CDR1 SGHDT and CDR2 YYEEEE. This CDR3 is 16 amino acids long. The CDR3 sequence: CASSPRDSFSGNTIYF. The CDR3 nucleotides are TGTGCCAGCAGCCCACGGGACAGTTTCTCTGGAAACACCATATATTTT.

The rearrangement links TRBV7-6 to TRBJ1-1; D unclear. Trimming cost V 0 bases and J 4 bases, with 9 bases left between them. Germline CDR1 is SGHVS and CDR2 is FNYEAQ. The CDR3 runs 14 residues. In nucleotides, the CDR3 is TGTGCCAGCAGCTTAGCGGAACTGGCCACTGAAGCTTTCTTT. Protein sequence: CASSLAELATEAFF. Full variable domain (remainder filled in from reference TRBV7-6 and TRBJ1-1): GAGVSQSPRYKVTKRGQDVALRCDPISGHVSLYWYRQALGQGPEFLTYFNYEAQQDKSGLPNDRFSAERPEGSISTLTIQRTEQRDSAMYRCASSLAELATEAFFGQGTRLTVV.

The chain employs TRBV18 and TRBJ2-7, with 12 bases fitting TRBD2. The CDR3 has 15 amino acids. The germline CDR1 and CDR2 sequences are KGHSH and LQKENI. The junction had 8 bases not matched to a gene; V was cut back by 5 bases and J by 6 bases. CDR3 protein: CASSSATSGSREQYF. The CDR3 region has the DNA TGTGCCAGCTCATCCGCGACTAGCGGGAGTCGCGAGCAGTACTTC.

The chain combines TRBV9 with TRBJ2-7; 10 bases match TRBD1. Looked up from germline, CDR1 is SGDLS and CDR2 is YYNGEE. With 1 base clipped from V and 3 bases from J, the junction kept 4 bases outside the gene matches. The CDR3 sequence is 15 residues long. CDR3: CASSVYGTGDYEQYF. CDR3 in DNA: TGTGCCAGCAGCGTATATGGGACAGGGGACTACGAGCAGTACTTC.

The CDR3 sequence: CASSLDRGRGTGELFF. The CDR3 DNA is TGTGCCAGCTCACTGGACAGGGGACGAGGCACCGGGGAGCTGTTTTTT. The rearrangement uses TRBV18 and TRBJ2-2, with 9 nucleotides matching TRBD1. CDR3 size: 16 residues. CDR1 and CDR2 from the germline V gene are KGHSH and LQKENI. V shed 4 bases, J shed 4 bases, and the junction held 7 bases outside the gene matches. Full variable domain (outside the CDR3, taken from reference TRBV18 and TRBJ2-2): NAGVMQNPRHLVRRRGQEARLRCSPMKGHSHVYWYRQLPEEGLKFMVYLQKENIIDESGMPKERFSAEFPKEGPSILRIQQVVRGDSAAYFCASSLDRGRGTGELFFGEGSRLTVL.

V usage is TRBV14 and J usage is TRBJ1-3; D is uncertain. The CDR3 has 14 residues. Germline assignment: CDR1 SGHDN and CDR2 FVKESK. V lost 0 bases, J lost 3 bases, and 6 bases lay in between. The CDR3 here is CASSQDSFGNTIYF. Written as DNA, the CDR3 is TGTGCCAGCAGCCAAGACAGTTTTGGAAACACCATATATTTT.

J is TRBJ2-7 and V is TRBV6-6, with TRBD1 identical over 7 bases. The CDR3 is made up of 14 amino acids. Germline assignment: CDR1 MNHNY and CDR2 SVGAGI (reference sequence). The ends lost 6 bases at V and 1 base at J; junction bases unmatched: 6. CDR3 residues: CASRYGTASYEQYF. CDR3 bases: TGTGCCAGCAGGTATGGGACAGCGTCCTACGAGCAGTACTTC.

The CDR3 loop reads CAWSPGANYGYTF. CDR3 in DNA: TGTGCCTGGAGCCCTGGGGCTAACTATGGCTACACCTTC. The chain has TRBV30 and TRBJ1-2; D is ambiguous. The germline V gene encodes CDR1 GTSNPN and CDR2 SVGIG (reference sequence). Trimming pared 3 bases from V and 0 bases from J, leaving 8 bases between. The CDR3 spans 13 residues.

This chain uses TRBV6-1 with TRBJ2-1; 10 nucleotides line up with TRBD2. Germline lookup yields CDR1 MNHNS and CDR2 SASEGT. The CDR3 is 16 residues long. The V gene end was trimmed by 2 bases and the J gene end by 2 bases; junction bases not matched to a gene: 3. CDR3 in DNA: TGTGCCAGCAGTGAAAGGCTAGCGGGAGCCTACAATGAGCAGTTCTTC. Residues: CASSERLAGAYNEQFF.

The CDR3 DNA sequence: TGTGCAAGTCGCTTAGTACAGGAGCAGTTCTTC. Protein product: CASRLVQEQFF. The V call is TRBV12-2, the J call TRBJ2-1; TRBD1 reflects the table's D call only, with no check against the DNA. TRBV12-2 is noted as a pseudogene. CDR3 size: 11 residues.

This clone showed up just once. V and J are TRBV19 and TRBJ1-2; a weak D match, TRBD1 (5 bases). CDR3 length equals 15 residues. Germline values: CDR1 LNHDA, CDR2 SQIVND (reference sequence). V was trimmed by 6 bases and J by 4 bases, leaving 18 bases between them. The CDR3 spells CASRGGLTTPYGYTF. In DNA, the CDR3 is TGTGCCAGTAGGGGGGGACTTACAACCCCCTATGGCTACACCTTC.

The chain employs TRBV20-1 and TRBJ1-1, with unresolved D. The CDR3 spans 11 residues. Germline V gene data show CDR1 as DFQATT and CDR2 as SNEGSKA (reference sequence). CDR3 residues: CSRSEYTEAFF. DNA for the CDR3: TGCAGCCGTTCAGAATACACTGAAGCTTTCTTT.

The chain links TRBV5-1 to TRBJ2-1; D gene uncertain. This CDR3 comprises 11 residues. Trimming removed 3 bases at V and 6 bases at J, with 4 bases between. Germline V gives CDR1 SGHRS, CDR2 YFSETQ. Written as DNA, the CDR3 is TGCGCCAGCAGCTGGGCCAATGAGCAGTTCTTC. Translation gives CASSWANEQFF.

This chain uses TRBV5-4 with TRBJ2-7; 14 bases are a match to TRBD2. J gave up 2 bases and V 4 bases, and 8 bases lay outside the gene matches. The CDR3 sequence is 17 residues long. Per the germline V gene, CDR1 is SGHNT and CDR2 is YYREEE (reference sequence). Here the CDR3 reads CASSSGTSGSMAYEQYF. Written as DNA, the CDR3 is TGTGCCAGCAGCAGTGGGACTAGCGGGAGTATGGCCTACGAGCAGTACTTC. The full variable domain, in which reference TRBV5-4 and TRBJ2-7 provide the parts outside the CDR3, is ETGVTQSPTHLIKTRGQQVTLRCSSQSGHNTVSWYQQALGQGPQFIFQYYREEENGRGNFPPRFSGLQFPNYSSELNVNALELDDSALYLCASSSGTSGSMAYEQYFGPGTRLTVT.

The gene calls are TRBV19 and TRBJ1-4; D not resolved. The germline gives CDR1 LNHDA, CDR2 SQIVND (reference sequence). The V and J ends lost 5 bases and 4 bases respectively, with 8 bases between them. The CDR3 is 13 amino acids. CDR3 sequence reads: CASSQGDNEKLFF. The CDR3 coding sequence is TGTGCCAGTAGTCAAGGCGATAATGAAAAACTGTTTTTT.

V usage is TRBV5-1 and J usage is TRBJ2-3, with 9 bases matching TRBD2. CDR3 length: 15 amino acids. Germline V gene data show CDR1 as SGHRS and CDR2 as YFSETQ. V trimming: 3 bases; J trimming: 4 bases; junction bases outside the gene matches: 6. CDR3 amino acids: CASSSLSGSADTQYF. In DNA form, the CDR3 reads TGCGCCAGCAGCTCCCTTAGCGGGAGTGCAGATACGCAGTATTTT.

This sequence joins TRBV2 and TRBJ2-3, with D possibly being TRBD1 (5 bases). Germline-derived CDR1 and CDR2 are SNHLY and FYNNEI. The CDR3 contains 17 residues. Trimming took off 6 bases at V and 5 bases at J, with 24 bases between the two ends. DNA of the CDR3: TGTGCCAGCAGGCAATTGTATCGACCCTTGCAGGGAGATACGCAGTATTTT. Amino acid sequence: CASRQLYRPLQGDTQYF. Based on the CDR3 plus reference TRBV2 and TRBJ2-3, the full variable domain is EPEVTQTPSHQVTQMGQEVILRCVPISNHLYFYWYRQILGQKVEFLVSFYNNEISEKSEIFDDQFSVERPDGSNFTLKIRSTKLEDSAMYFCASRQLYRPLQGDTQYFGPGTRLTVL.

The genes are TRBV30 and TRBJ2-5; tentative D call: TRBD2 (7 bases). The CDR3 consists of 15 residues. Germline CDR1 is GTSNPN and CDR2 is SVGIG (reference sequence). V lost 3 bases to trimming and J lost 1 base, with 15 bases between them. This chain's CDR3 is CAWSPIGGRQETQYF. The DNA for the CDR3 is TGTGCCTGGAGCCCAATCGGGGGGCGCCAAGAGACCCAGTACTTC.

The rearrangement links TRBV6-5 to TRBJ1-3, with a possible D match to TRBD1 (6 bases). Per germline, CDR1 MNHEY and CDR2 SVGAGI. There are 15 residues in the CDR3. The V and J ends lost 7 bases and 4 bases respectively, with 17 bases between them. In nucleotides, the CDR3 is TGTGCCAGCAATTCGCCGGGGGCGGACGGAAACACCATATATTTT. Residues: CASNSPGADGNTIYF.

The gene calls are TRBV6-1 and TRBJ1-1; D may be TRBD1 (6 bases). Trimming removed 2 bases at V and 4 bases at J, with 14 bases between. From germline, CDR1 is MNHNS and CDR2 SASEGT. The CDR3 covers 15 residues. This CDR3 reads CASSESTGTGTEAFF. The CDR3 DNA sequence: TGTGCCAGCAGTGAATCCACAGGGACGGGCACTGAAGCTTTCTTT.

This CDR3 is CASSLRQGNEKLFF. As DNA, the CDR3 is TGTGCCAGTAGTTTACGACAGGGGAATGAAAAACTGTTTTTT. The chain has TRBV19 and TRBJ1-4; 8 nucleotides line up with TRBD1. The CDR3 loop spans 14 amino acids. The junction had 4 bases not matched to a gene; V was cut back by 5 bases and J by 5 bases. The V gene's germline CDR1 is LNHDA and CDR2 SQIVND (reference sequence).

V usage is TRBV30 and J usage is TRBJ1-1; D ambiguous. Germline V gene data show CDR1 as GTSNPN and CDR2 as SVGIG (reference sequence). CDR3 length: 14 residues. V dropped 3 bases and J dropped 1 base, with 12 bases sitting between them. The CDR3 nucleotides read TGTGCCTGGAGCTTCAAGAGACCGAACACTGAAGCTTTCTTT. This encodes CAWSFKRPNTEAFF.